This T cell receptor beta chain was profiled in a study of blood T cell repertoires in COVID-19. Across the study: The United States, Italy and Spain were the sources of the acute and convalescent COVID-19 samples. PBMCs, B-cell-depleted T cells, or T cells provided the cDNA or gDNA that made up the material.

V lost 4 bases to trimming and J lost 5 bases, with 15 bases between them. The CDR3 covers 15 residues. Per the germline V gene, CDR1 is KGHSH and CDR2 is LQKENI. Source study methods: From reference gene primer amplification, estimates of nucleated cell counts were derived. Assay: immunoSEQ multiplex PCR; the TCRdb copy retains only in-frame clones and omits some. V, J and clone size are those of that table, while D and trimming were read from the DNA. The sample carries around 80,000 clones, approximately 84% recorded once. This clonotype was obtained from a human donor in a cohort sampled during active COVID-19. The chain combines TRBV18 with TRBJ1-5; D possibly corresponds to TRBD1 (5 bases). Sequenced: peripheral blood. The CDR3 spells CASSREIDSYQPQHF. As DNA, the CDR3 is TGTGCCAGCTCACGGGAAATTGACAGTTATCAGCCCCAGCATTTT.